Detailed here is one TCR beta chain. This entry is derived from a study of blood T cell repertoires in COVID-19. Study-wide background: There were acute and convalescent COVID-19 samples, and they came from the United States, Italy and Spain. T cells, B-cell-depleted T cells, or PBMCs supplied cDNA or gDNA.

Germline CDR1 reads MDHEN; CDR2 reads SYDVKM. V was cut by 3 bases and J by 6 bases, with 6 bases left in between. CDR3 length: 12 residues. Authors' processing steps: Reference gene primers were amplified, and this amplification served to estimate nucleated cell counts. Here immunoSEQ multiplex PCR was the method, and the copy in TCRdb shows in-frame clones only, minus some. Clonal size and the V and J genes are those of that table, whereas D and trimming came from the DNA. The sample shows 55,000 to 90,000 clones, about 85% of them seen only once. The sequence was collected from a man in his sixties or seventies with active COVID-19. The gene calls are TRBV28 and TRBJ2-4, with D unresolved. The sequenced material came from peripheral blood. CDR3 coding DNA: TGTGCCAGCAGTTTTGGCAGAAACATTCAGTACTTC. It codes for CASSFGRNIQYF.